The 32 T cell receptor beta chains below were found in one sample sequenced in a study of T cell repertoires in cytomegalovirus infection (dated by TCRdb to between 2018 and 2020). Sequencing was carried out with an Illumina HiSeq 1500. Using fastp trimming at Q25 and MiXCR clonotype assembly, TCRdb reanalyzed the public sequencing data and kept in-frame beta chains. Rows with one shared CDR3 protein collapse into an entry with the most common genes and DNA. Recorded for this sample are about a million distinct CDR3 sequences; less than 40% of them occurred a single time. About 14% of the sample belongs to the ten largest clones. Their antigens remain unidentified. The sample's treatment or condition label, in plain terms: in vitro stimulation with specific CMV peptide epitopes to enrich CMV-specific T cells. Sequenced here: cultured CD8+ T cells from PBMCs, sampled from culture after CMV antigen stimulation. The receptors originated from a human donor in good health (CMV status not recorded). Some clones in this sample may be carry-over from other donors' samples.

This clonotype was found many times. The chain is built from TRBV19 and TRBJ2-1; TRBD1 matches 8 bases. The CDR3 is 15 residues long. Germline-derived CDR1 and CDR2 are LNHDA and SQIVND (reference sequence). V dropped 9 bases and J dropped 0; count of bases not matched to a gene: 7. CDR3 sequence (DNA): TGTGCCAGCAGTCGGACAGGGAGCTCCTACAATGAGCAGTTCTTC. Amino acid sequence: CASSRTGSSYNEQFF.

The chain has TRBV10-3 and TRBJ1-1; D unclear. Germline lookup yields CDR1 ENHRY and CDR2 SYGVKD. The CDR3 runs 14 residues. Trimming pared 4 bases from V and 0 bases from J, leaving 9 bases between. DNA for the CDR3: TGTGCCATCAGTGGCGTACAGATGAACACTGAAGCTTTCTTT. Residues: CAISGVQMNTEAFF.

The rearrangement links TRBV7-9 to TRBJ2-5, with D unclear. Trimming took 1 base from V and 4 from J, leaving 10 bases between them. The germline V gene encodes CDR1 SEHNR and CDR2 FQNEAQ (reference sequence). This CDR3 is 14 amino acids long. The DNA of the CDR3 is TGTGCCAGCAGCTTAGGCGTCAGGTCAGAGACCCAGTACTTC. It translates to CASSLGVRSETQYF.

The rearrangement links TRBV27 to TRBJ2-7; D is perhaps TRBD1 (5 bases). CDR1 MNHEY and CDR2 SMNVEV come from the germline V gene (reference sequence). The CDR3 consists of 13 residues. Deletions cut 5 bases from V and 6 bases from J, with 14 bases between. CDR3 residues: CASSTGQTAEQYF. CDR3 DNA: TGTGCCAGCAGTACGGGCCAGACAGCCGAGCAGTACTTC.

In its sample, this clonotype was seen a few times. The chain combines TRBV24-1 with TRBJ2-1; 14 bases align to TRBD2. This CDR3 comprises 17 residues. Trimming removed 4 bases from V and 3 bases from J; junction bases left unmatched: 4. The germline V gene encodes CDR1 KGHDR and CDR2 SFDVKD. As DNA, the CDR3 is TGTGCCACCAGTGAAGGACTAGCGGGGGGACACTACAATGAGCAGTTCTTC. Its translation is CATSEGLAGGHYNEQFF.

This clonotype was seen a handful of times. The CDR3 loop is CASRDRDTYNEQFF. Written as DNA, the CDR3 is TGTGCCAGCAGGGATCGGGACACATACAATGAGCAGTTCTTC. The chain is built from TRBV27 and TRBJ2-1; possible D gene TRBD1, 6 bases. CDR1 and CDR2 from the germline V gene are MNHEY and SMNVEV (reference sequence). Trimming removed 6 bases at V and 4 bases at J, with 13 bases between. The CDR3 is made up of 14 amino acids.

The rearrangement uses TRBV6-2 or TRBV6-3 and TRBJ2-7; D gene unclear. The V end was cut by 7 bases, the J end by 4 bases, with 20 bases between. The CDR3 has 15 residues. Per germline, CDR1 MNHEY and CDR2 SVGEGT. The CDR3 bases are TGTGCCAGCAACGAGATGGGAACTTTAGGATACGAGCAGTACGTC. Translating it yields CASNEMGTLGYEQYV.

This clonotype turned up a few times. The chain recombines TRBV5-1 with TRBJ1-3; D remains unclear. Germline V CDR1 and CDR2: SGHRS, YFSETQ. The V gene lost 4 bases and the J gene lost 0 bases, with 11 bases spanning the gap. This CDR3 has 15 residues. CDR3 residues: CASSGGSSSGNTIYF. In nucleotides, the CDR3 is TGCGCCAGCAGCGGAGGAAGCAGCTCTGGAAACACCATATATTTT.

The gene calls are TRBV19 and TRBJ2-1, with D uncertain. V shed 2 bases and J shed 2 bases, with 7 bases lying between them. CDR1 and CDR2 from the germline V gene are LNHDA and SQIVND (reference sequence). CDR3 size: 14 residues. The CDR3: CASSIPRTYNEQFF. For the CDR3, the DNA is TGTGCCAGTAGTATACCAAGGACCTACAATGAGCAGTTCTTC.

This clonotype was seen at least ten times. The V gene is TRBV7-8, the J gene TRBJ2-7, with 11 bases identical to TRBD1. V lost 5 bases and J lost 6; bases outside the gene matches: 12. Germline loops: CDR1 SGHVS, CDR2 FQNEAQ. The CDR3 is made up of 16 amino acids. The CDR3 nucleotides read TGTGCCAGCAGCCTTCGGGGGACAGGGGGGGCGAGCGAGCAGTACGTC. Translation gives CASSLRGTGGASEQYV.

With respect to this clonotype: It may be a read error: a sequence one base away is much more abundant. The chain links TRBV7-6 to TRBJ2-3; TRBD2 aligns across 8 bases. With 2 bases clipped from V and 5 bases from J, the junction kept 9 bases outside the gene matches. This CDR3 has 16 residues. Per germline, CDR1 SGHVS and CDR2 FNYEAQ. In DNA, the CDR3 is TGTGCCAGCAGCTTAAATAGCGGGGATCCAGAAGATACGCAGTATTTT. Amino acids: CASSLNSGDPEDTQYF.

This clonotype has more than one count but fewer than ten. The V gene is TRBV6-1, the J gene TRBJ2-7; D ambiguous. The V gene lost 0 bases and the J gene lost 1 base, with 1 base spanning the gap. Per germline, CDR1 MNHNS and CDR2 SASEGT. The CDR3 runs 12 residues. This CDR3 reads CASSEASYEQYV. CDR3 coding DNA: TGTGCCAGCAGTGAAGCTTCCTACGAGCAGTACGTC.

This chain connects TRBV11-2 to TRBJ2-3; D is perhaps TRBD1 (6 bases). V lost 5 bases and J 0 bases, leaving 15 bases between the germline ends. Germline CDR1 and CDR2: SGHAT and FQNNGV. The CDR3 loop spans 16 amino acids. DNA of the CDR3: TGTGCCAGCAGCCCACAGGGATGGGGGAGCACAGATACGCAGTATTTT. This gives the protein CASSPQGWGSTDTQYF. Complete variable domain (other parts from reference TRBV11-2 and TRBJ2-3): EAGVAQSPRYKIIEKRQSVAFWCNPISGHATLYWYQQILGQGPKLLIQFQNNGVVDDSQLPKDRFSAERLKGVDSTLKIQPAKLEDSAVYLCASSPQGWGSTDTQYFGPGTRLTVL.

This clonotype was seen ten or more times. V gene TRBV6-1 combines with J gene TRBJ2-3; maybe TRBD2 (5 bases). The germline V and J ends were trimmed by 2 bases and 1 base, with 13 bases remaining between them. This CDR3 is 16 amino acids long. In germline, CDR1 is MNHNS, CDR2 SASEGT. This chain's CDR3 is CASSEFWERGTDTQYF. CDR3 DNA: TGTGCCAGCAGTGAATTTTGGGAGAGGGGCACAGATACGCAGTATTTT.

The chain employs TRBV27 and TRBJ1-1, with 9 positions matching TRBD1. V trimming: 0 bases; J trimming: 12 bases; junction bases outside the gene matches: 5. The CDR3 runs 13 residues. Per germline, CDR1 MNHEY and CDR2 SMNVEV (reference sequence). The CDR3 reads CASSLSPTGGTFF. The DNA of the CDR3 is TGTGCCAGCAGTTTATCGCCGACAGGGGGAACTTTCTTT.

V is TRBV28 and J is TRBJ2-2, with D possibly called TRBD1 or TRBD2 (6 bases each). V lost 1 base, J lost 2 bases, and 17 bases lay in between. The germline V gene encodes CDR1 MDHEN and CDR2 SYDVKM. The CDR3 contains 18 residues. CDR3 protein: CASSLFPPEGDNTGELFF. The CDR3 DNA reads TGTGCCAGCAGTTTATTCCCCCCGGAGGGGGATAACACCGGGGAGCTGTTTTTT.

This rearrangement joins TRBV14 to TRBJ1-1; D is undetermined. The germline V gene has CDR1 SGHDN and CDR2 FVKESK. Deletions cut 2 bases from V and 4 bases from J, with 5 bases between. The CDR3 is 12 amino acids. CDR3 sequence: CASSQQVTEAFF. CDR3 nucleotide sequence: TGTGCCAGCAGCCAACAGGTCACTGAAGCTTTCTTT.

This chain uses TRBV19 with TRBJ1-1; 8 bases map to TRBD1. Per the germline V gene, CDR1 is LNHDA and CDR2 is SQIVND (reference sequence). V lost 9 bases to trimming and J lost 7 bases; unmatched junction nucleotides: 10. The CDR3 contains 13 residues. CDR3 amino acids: CASADRGVSEAFF. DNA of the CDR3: TGTGCCAGCGCTGACAGGGGCGTAAGTGAAGCTTTCTTT.

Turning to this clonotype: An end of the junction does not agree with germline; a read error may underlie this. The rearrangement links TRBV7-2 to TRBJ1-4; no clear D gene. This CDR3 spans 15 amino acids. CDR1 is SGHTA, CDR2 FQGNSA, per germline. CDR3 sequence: CASSPKAFVDEKLLF. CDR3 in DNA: TGTGCCAGCAGCCCGAAGGCTTTCGTGGATGAAAAACTGCTTTTT.

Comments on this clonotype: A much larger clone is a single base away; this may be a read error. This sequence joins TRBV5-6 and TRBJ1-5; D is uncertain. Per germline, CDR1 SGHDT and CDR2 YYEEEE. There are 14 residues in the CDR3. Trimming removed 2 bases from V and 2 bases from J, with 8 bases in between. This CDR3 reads CASSLGYGNQPQHF. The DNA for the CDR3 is TGTGCCAGCAGCTTAGGGTACGGCAATCAGCCCCAGCATTTT.

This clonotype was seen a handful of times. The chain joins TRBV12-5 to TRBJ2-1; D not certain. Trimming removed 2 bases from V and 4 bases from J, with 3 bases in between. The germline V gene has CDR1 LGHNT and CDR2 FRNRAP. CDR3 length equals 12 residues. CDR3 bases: TGTGCTAGTGGTTTGCAGTACAATGAGCAGTTCTTC. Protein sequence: CASGLQYNEQFF.

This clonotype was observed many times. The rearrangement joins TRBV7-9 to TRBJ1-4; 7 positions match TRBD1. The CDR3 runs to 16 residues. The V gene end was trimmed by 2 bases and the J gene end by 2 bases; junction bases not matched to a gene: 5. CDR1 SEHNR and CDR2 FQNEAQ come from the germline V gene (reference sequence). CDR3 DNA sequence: TGTGCCAGCAGCTTATTAGGGGGCGCGACTAATGAAAAACTGTTTTTT. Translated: CASSLLGGATNEKLFF.

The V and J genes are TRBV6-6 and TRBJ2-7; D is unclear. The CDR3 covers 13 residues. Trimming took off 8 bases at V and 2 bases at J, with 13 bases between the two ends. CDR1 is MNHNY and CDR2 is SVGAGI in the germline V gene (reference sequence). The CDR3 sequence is CASGVGSAYEQYF. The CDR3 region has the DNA TGTGCCAGCGGAGTGGGCAGCGCCTACGAGCAGTACTTC.

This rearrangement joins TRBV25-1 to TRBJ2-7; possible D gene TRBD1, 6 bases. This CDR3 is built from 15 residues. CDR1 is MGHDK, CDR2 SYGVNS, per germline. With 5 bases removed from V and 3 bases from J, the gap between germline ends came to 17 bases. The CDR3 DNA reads TGTGCCAGCAGTTCACTCAGGGACACCAACTACGAGCAGTACTTC. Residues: CASSSLRDTNYEQYF.

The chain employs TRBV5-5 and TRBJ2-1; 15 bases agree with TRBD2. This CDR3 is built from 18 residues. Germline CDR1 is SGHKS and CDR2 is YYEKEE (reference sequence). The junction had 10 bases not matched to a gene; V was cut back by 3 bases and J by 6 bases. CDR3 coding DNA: TGTGCCAGCAGCTCCGGACTAGCGGGGGGGATCGGGGGCAATGAGCAGTTCTTC. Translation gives CASSSGLAGGIGGNEQFF.

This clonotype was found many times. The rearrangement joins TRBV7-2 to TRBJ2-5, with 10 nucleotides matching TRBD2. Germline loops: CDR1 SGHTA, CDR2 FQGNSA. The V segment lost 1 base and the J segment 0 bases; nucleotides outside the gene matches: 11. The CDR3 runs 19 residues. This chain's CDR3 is CASSLGGLAGVRYQETQYF. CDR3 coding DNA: TGTGCCAGCAGCTTAGGGGGTCTAGCGGGGGTTAGGTACCAAGAGACCCAGTACTTC.

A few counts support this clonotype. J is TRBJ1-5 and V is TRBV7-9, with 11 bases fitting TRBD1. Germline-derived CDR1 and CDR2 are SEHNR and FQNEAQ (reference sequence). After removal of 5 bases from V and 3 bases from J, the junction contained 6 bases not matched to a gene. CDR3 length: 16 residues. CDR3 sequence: CASSRDRGVNNQPQHF. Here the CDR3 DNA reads TGTGCCAGCAGCCGGGACAGGGGGGTTAACAATCAGCCCCAGCATTTT.

CDR3 nucleotide sequence: TGTGCCAGTACGGTGACGGAAAACAATGAGCAGTTCTTC. Its protein product is CASTVTENNEQFF. This chain joins TRBV19 and TRBJ2-1; unclear D gene. V shed 7 bases and J shed 5 bases, with 12 bases lying between them. The CDR3 runs to 13 residues. Germline CDR1 is LNHDA and CDR2 is SQIVND (reference sequence).

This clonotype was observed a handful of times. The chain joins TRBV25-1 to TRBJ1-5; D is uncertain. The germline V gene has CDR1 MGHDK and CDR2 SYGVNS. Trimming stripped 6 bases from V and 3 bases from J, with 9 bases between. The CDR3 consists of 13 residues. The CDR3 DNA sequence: TGTGCCAGCAGCGGAGGTTTCAATCAGCCCCAGCATTTT. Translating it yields CASSGGFNQPQHF.

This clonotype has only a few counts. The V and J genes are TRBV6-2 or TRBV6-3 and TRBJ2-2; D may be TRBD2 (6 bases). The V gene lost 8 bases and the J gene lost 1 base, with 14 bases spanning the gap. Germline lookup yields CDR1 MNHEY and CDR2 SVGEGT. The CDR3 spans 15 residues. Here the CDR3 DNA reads TGTGCCAGCGACACCAGGAGGGGGAACACCGGGGAGCTGTTTTTT. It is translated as CASDTRRGNTGELFF.

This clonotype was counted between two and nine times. CDR3 sequence reads: CASRTSSYNSPLHF. As DNA, the CDR3 is TGTGCCAGCAGGACAAGCTCCTATAATTCACCCCTCCACTTT. J is TRBJ1-6 and V is TRBV7-2; the D is unclear. Germline assignment: CDR1 SGHTA and CDR2 FQGNSA. V gave up 6 bases and J gave up 0 bases, with 6 bases separating them. The CDR3 runs to 14 residues.

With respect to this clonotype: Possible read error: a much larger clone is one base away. The CDR3 sequence: CVSSLLGAMNTEAFF. As DNA, the CDR3 is TGTGTCAGCAGCCTCCTAGGGGCTATGAACACTGAAGCTTTCTTT. This chain joins TRBV7-3 and TRBJ1-1; maybe TRBD1 (5 bases). This CDR3 has 15 amino acids. In germline, CDR1 is SGHTA, CDR2 FQGTGA.